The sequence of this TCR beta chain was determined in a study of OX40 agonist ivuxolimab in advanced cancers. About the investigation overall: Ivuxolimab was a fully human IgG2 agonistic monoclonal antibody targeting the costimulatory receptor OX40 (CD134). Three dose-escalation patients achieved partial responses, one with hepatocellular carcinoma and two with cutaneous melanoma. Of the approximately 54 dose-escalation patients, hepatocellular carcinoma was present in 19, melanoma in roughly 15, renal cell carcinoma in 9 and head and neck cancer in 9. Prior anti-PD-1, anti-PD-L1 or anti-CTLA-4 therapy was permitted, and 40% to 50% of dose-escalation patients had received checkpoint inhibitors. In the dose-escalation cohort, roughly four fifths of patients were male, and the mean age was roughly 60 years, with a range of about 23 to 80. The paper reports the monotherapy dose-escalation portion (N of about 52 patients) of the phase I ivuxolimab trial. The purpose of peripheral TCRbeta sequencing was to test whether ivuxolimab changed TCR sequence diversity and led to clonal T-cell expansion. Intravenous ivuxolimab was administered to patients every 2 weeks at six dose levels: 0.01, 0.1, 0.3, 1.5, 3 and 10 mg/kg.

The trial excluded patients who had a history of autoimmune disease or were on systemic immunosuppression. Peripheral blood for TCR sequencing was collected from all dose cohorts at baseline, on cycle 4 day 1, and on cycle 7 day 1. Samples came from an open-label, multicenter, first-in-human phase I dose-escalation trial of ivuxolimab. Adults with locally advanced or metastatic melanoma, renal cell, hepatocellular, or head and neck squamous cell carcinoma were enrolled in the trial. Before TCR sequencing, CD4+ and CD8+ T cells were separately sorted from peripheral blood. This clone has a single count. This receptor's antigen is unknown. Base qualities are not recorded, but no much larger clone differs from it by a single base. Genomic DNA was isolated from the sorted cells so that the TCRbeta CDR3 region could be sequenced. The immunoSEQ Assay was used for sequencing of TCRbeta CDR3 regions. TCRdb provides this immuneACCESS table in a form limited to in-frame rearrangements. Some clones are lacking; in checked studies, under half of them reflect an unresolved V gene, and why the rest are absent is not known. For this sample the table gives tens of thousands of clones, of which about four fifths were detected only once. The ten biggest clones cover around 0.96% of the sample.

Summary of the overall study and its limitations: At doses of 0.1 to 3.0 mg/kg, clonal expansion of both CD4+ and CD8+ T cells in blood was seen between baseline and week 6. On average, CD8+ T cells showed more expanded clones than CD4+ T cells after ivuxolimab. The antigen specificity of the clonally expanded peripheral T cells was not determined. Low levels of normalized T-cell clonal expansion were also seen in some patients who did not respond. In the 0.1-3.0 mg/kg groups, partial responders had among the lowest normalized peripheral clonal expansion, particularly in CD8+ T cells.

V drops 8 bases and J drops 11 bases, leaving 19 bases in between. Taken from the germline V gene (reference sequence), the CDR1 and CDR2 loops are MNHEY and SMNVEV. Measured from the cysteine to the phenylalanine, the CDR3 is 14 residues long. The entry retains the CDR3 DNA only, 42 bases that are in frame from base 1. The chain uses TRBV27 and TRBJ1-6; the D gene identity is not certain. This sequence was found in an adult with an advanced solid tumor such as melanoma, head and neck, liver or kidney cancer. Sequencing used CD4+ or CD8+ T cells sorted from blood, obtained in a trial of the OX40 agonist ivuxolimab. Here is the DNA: TGTGCCAGCGTGGGCCGGACCGGTGGAGCACCCCTCCACTTT. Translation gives CASVGRTGGAPLHF.